The subject of this entry is one T cell receptor (beta chain). The source of the sample is a study of blood T cell repertoires in COVID-19. Sequencing used immunoSEQ multiplex PCR; TCRdb keeps in-frame clones, though not all of them. The top ten clones hold around 3.1% of a sample with some 240,000 clones, 80% to 90% of them seen once. The J segment lost 14 bases and the V segment lost 7 bases, leaving 8 bases of the junction unmatched. This CDR3 comprises 12 residues. The germline CDR1 and CDR2 sequences are SEHNR and FQNEAQ (reference sequence). The chain couples TRBV7-9 to TRBJ1-6, with TRBD1 identical over 7 bases. The sequence was collected from a woman between 40 and 50 years old who had been exposed to COVID-19. The sample was PBMCs or T cells enriched from blood (not recorded which). DNA for the CDR3: TGTGCCAGCACCATGCTAGGGACAGCCCTCCACTTT. Protein product: CASTMLGTALHF.